This T cell receptor (beta chain) derives from a study of early T cells in non-severe SARS-CoV-2 infection. This clonotype was recorded at least ten times. TCRdb reprocessed the 5' RACE reads with MiXCR, giving one entry per CDR3 protein. The data show tens of thousands of distinct CDR3 sequences, 5% to 6.5% seen once. Germline V gene lookup returns CDR1 DFQATT and CDR2 SNEGSKA (reference sequence). The CDR3 consists of 12 residues. V lost 5 bases, J lost 3 bases, and 7 bases lay in between. Source material: whole blood. This sequence was found in an adult who was a healthcare worker with PCR-confirmed SARS-CoV-2 infection or an uninfected control (not recorded which). This rearrangement joins TRBV20-1 to TRBJ1-4; D not resolved. CDR3 amino acids: CSAWSANEKLFF. The CDR3 coding sequence is TGCAGTGCTTGGTCGGCTAATGAAAAACTGTTTTTT.